This T cell receptor (beta chain) was recorded in a study of blood T cell repertoires in COVID-19. Trimming stripped 0 bases from V and 8 bases from J, with 11 bases between. Per germline, CDR1 SGDLS and CDR2 YYNGEE. The CDR3 is 13 amino acids. With regard to this clone: Other DNA sequences in the same sample also yield this CDR3.

The repertoire was sequenced with immunoSEQ multiplex PCR; TCRdb's copy has only in-frame clones and lacks some. The table has 300,000 or so clones, around 90% seen once. This receptor was taken from a man between 45 and 60 years old with active or convalescent COVID-19. Material for sequencing was peripheral blood. This chain links TRBV9 with TRBJ1-2; no reliable D call. CDR3 residues: CASSVEVGGGYTF. The CDR3 nucleotides are TGTGCCAGCAGCGTAGAAGTGGGCGGGGGCTACACCTTC.